Given below is one T cell receptor (beta chain) in context. Assay used: immunoSEQ multiplex PCR; TCRdb lists only in-frame clones, some missing. The table lists roughly 190,000 clones, about 80% of them singletons. This sample was taken from a study of blood T cell repertoires in COVID-19. Whole-study context: Some COVID-19 samples were acute and others convalescent; all came from the United States, Italy and Spain.

The CDR3 has 14 residues. Trimming pared 4 bases from V and 5 bases from J, leaving 11 bases between. CDR1 is SGHAT, CDR2 FQNNGV, per germline. Membership in each cohort depended on participant-reported clinical history. Sequencing was carried out using PBMCs or T cells enriched from blood (not recorded which). The sequence was collected from a woman aged 55-70 years with acute COVID-19. The V gene is TRBV11-2, the J gene TRBJ2-2; D not certain. The CDR3 DNA reads as TGTGCCAGCAGCTCCTATTTGTGGACCGGGGAGCTGTTTTTT. This encodes CASSSYLWTGELFF.